What follows is one T cell receptor (beta chain) and its context. The antigen it binds to is not known. No base qualities exist here, and no much larger clone lies one base off it. The library was obtained by the immunoSEQ multiplex PCR assay. For the original study's pipeline: A statistical classification framework was built for diagnosing cytomegalovirus status from the catalog of TCR beta chain sequences. TCRdb mirrors the immuneACCESS table, restricted to in-frame sequences. Some clones are absent from its copies; in checked studies, under half trace to an unresolved V gene, and the reason for the others is unknown. D and trimming come from the DNA, and the V and J calls and clone size come from that table. This sample lists roughly 120,000 clones; 88% were detected once. The top ten constitute roughly 4.4% of the sample. This record comes from a study of cytomegalovirus exposure and HLA in healthy donors (dated by TCRdb to 2016 to 2017). Regarding the study in general: The 500 to 800 repertoires of the first cohort and the approximately 110 validation repertoires were produced on the same platform, according to a later analysis. A separate validation cohort of 90 to 150 different subjects was used in addition to the roughly 640-subject first cohort. The study was designed to test whether signatures of past pathogen exposure could be identified by cataloging public T cell receptors. High-throughput TCR immunosequencing, statistical association of individual TCRs with disease status, and machine learning were combined to predict cytomegalovirus infection status. Study-wide conclusions, independent of this receptor: The classifier was reported to diagnose cytomegalovirus status with high specificity and sensitivity in both the original cohort and the validation cohort. Across donors, most TCR sequences were observed very rarely, whereas some public TCRs were present in many individuals. The study gave a list of about 150 TCR beta chains associated with cytomegalovirus. A later analysis had no HLA typing for the validation cohort, so co-occurrence there was scored across all 130 or so repertoires. Subsequent analysis determined that TCRs grouped into clusters in the first cohort also showed a tendency toward co-occurrence across the roughly 120 validation repertoires, and 94% of cluster scores exceeded 0. The authors suggested that the approach could potentially be extended to other disease states and immunological phenotypes. In vitro tests confirmed that a few of the cytomegalovirus-associated TCR beta chains recognize cytomegalovirus antigens.

Separate from the approximately 700-subject first cohort, the validation cohort of 90 to 150 subjects was the group to which the donors belonged. CDR1 and CDR2 were assigned from the germline V gene as SGHTA and FQGNSA. V is clipped by 0 bases and J by 5 bases, and the sequence between their germline boundaries is 4 bases long. The CDR3 runs 13 residues from the cysteine to the phenylalanine. Just CDR3 DNA is preserved here, 39 bases in frame from base 1. The chain is made from TRBV7-2 and TRBJ2-2; the D gene assignment is ambiguous. The TCR originated in a man aged 18 to 29 in good health and CMV-seropositive. Sample: PBMCs. The DNA is as follows: TGTGCCAGCAGCTTAGCCTTAACCGGGGAGCTGTTTTTT. It specifies CASSLALTGELFF.